This T cell receptor beta chain was recorded in a study of T cells in Graves' hyperthyroidism and ophthalmopathy. Amplified TCR beta CDR3 regions came from RNA transcripts. Carried out on the TCR CDR3, a first-round RT-PCR used the HTBI primer set. TCRdb re-derived calls from the multiplex PCR reads in MiXCR, one entry per CDR3 protein. The sample consists of about 520,000 distinct CDR3 sequences, around 24% of them appearing once. Many counts were recorded for this clonotype. From germline, CDR1 is MDHEN and CDR2 SYDVKM. The CDR3 runs 11 residues. The germline V and J ends were trimmed by 4 bases and 3 bases, with 4 bases remaining between them.

This chain links TRBV28 with TRBJ2-7; D unclear. The material sequenced was blood. This receptor was identified in a woman in her twenties or thirties with Graves' ophthalmopathy. The CDR3 bases are TGTGCCAGCAGTTCTGACTACGAGCAGTACTTC. As protein: CASSSDYEQYF.